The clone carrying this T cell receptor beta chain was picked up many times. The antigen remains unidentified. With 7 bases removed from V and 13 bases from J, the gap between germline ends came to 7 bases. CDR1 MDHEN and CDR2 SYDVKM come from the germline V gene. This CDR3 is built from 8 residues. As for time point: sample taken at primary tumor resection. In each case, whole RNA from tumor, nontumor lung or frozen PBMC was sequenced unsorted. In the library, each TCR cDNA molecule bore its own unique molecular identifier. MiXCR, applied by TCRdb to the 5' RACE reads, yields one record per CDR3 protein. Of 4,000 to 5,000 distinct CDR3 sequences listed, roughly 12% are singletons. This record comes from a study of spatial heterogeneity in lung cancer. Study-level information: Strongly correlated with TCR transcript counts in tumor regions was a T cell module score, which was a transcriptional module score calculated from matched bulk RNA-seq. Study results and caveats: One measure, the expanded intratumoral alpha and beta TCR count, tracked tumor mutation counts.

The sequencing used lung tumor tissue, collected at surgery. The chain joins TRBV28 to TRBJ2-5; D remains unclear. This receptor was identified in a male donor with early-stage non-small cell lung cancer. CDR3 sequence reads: CASTPPYF. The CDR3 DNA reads TGTGCCAGCACTCCACCGTACTTC.